This TCR beta chain was found in a study of T cell responses to AZD1222 COVID-19 vaccine. A word on this clone: Its specificity is unknown.

Germline V gene data show CDR1 as MGHRA and CDR2 as YSYEKL. This CDR3 is 13 amino acids long. V gave up 2 bases and J gave up 1 base, with 6 bases separating them. General observations from the study: Females made up more of the donors, who were largely white British, and clonal diversity may have come out too low. Mapped onto spike, vaccine-associated CD4 TCRs spanned it and were dominant at 160-218 and 743-854.

Clones were sequenced by immunoSEQ multiplex PCR, and TCRdb holds only the in-frame ones, with some missing. This table has 180,000 or so clones, around 92% appearing once. Whether given at about 4 or about 12 weeks, second doses were pooled. V usage is TRBV4-1 and J usage is TRBJ2-7; TRBD1 might be the D (5 bases). The input for sequencing was peripheral blood, taken 28 days after the second AZD1222 dose. The clonotype was recovered from an adult who received the AZD1222 COVID-19 vaccine. This CDR3 reads CASSQRTSYEQYF. CDR3 bases: TGCGCCAGCAGCCAACGGACATCCTACGAGCAGTACTTC.